Shown below are 9 T cell receptor beta chains from a single sample sequenced in a study of T cell repertoires in cytomegalovirus infection (dated by TCRdb to about 2019). Their target antigens are unknown. TCRdb lists the instrument as Illumina HiSeq 1500. TCRdb reanalyzed the raw reads on its own, using fastp at Q25 for trimming and MiXCR for clone calling, and kept in-frame beta chains. Entries are consolidated by CDR3 protein sequence, retaining the most common genes and DNA. Here the sample has nearly 700,000 distinct CDR3 sequences; around 35% occur a single time. About 20% of the sample comes from the top ten. The treatment or condition label on this specimen signifies: in vitro stimulation with specific CMV peptide epitopes to enrich CMV-specific T cells. The source material was cultured PBMCs, sampled from culture after CMV antigen stimulation. The source of these receptors is a human donor in good health (CMV status not recorded). Some clones in this sample may be carry-over from other donors' samples.

The chain has TRBV7-2 and TRBJ2-3; 9 bases fit TRBD2. Looked up from germline, CDR1 is SGHTA and CDR2 is FQGNSA. The V and J ends lost 1 base and 4 bases, in that order; junction bases with no gene match: 6. This CDR3 contains 16 residues. CDR3 DNA sequence: TGTGCCAGCAGCTTAGGGGTAGCGGGAGTGGCAGATACGCAGTATTTT. Its translation is CASSLGVAGVADTQYF.

This clonotype was recorded a few times. This rearrangement joins TRBV5-1 to TRBJ2-2; D is ambiguous. V dropped 8 bases and J dropped 0 bases, with 8 bases sitting between them. This CDR3 region has 13 residues. Germline assignment: CDR1 SGHRS and CDR2 YFSETQ. The CDR3 DNA is TGCGCCAGTACAACGGCGAACACCGGGGAGCTGTTTTTT. It codes for CASTTANTGELFF.

The chain combines TRBV20-1 with TRBJ1-5; D is undetermined. CDR3 length: 17 amino acids. V lost 1 base, J lost 0 bases, and 16 bases lay in between. Germline-derived CDR1 and CDR2 are DFQATT and SNEGSKA (reference sequence). The CDR3 reads CSARGPATDHSNQPQHF. CDR3 DNA sequence: TGCAGTGCTAGAGGCCCCGCCACGGATCATAGCAATCAGCCCCAGCATTTT.

The chain carries TRBV27 and TRBJ2-4; either TRBD1 or TRBD2 may supply D (6 bases each). The CDR3 length is 15 residues. V lost 7 bases, J lost 5 bases, and 18 bases lay in between. The germline CDR1 and CDR2 sequences are MNHEY and SMNVEV (reference sequence). The chain's CDR3 is CASIPIWGAENIQYF. In DNA, the CDR3 is TGTGCCAGCATCCCGATTTGGGGGGCTGAAAACATTCAGTACTTC.

This clonotype was detected a few times. V gene TRBV6-1 combines with J gene TRBJ2-1, with D hard to call. The germline V gene has CDR1 MNHNS and CDR2 SASEGT. Deletions cut 5 bases from V and 0 bases from J, with 8 bases between. This CDR3 region has 14 residues. In nucleotides, the CDR3 is TGTGCCAGCAGTTACGAGGTCTCCTACAATGAGCAGTTCTTC. Its protein is CASSYEVSYNEQFF.

This clonotype was counted at least ten times. The chain links TRBV7-2 to TRBJ1-2; 7 positions match TRBD1. Losses at the gene ends were 5 bases for V and 6 bases for J; bases not matched to a gene: 3. This CDR3 has 12 residues. Germline values: CDR1 SGHTA, CDR2 FQGNSA. In nucleotides, the CDR3 is TGTGCCAGCAGCCCCACAGGGGATGGCTACACCTTC. Protein: CASSPTGDGYTF.

The chain couples TRBV4-3 to TRBJ2-1; a weak D match, TRBD2 (6 bases). The CDR3 totals 17 residues. The V end lost 2 bases, the J end lost 7 bases, and 21 bases lay between the germline ends. Germline-derived CDR1 and CDR2 are LGHNA and YSLEER. The CDR3 DNA is TGCGCCAGCAGCCAATATCGGGACTTCGGAGGGCCAAATGAGCAGTTCTTC. Protein sequence: CASSQYRDFGGPNEQFF.

The rearrangement links TRBV11-2 to TRBJ1-2; D is uncertain. The germline gives CDR1 SGHAT, CDR2 FQNNGV. V was clipped by 6 bases and J by 2 bases, with 16 bases between them. CDR3 length equals 15 residues. The CDR3 reads CASRVNPDGNYGYTF. DNA of the CDR3: TGTGCCAGCAGGGTGAACCCCGACGGCAACTATGGCTACACCTTC.

This clonotype has more than one count but fewer than ten. This chain links TRBV12-3 or TRBV12-4 with TRBJ2-1, with TRBD2 matching 11 bases. The V gene end was trimmed by 7 bases and the J gene end by 4 bases; junction bases not matched to a gene: 15. This CDR3 has 18 residues. CDR3 loop: CASTKLEGGLADYNEQFF. The CDR3 bases are TGTGCCAGCACCAAACTTGAAGGGGGACTAGCGGATTACAATGAGCAGTTCTTC.